A selection of T cell receptor beta chains follows, all from one sample in a study of blood T cells in healthy people across ages. TCRdb re-called the 5' RACE reads through MiXCR, storing one row per CDR3 protein. The sample has fewer than 800,000 distinct CDR3 sequences; around 21% are singletons. The sequencing input was blood. These receptors originate from a man aged 70 or older in good health. Both conserved end residues are part of each CDR3. Each record gives: D gene, clone size, CDR3 length, J gene, V gene, CDR3 DNA, CDR3 protein. A D gene is named only where the DNA matches it firmly. Clone sizes are given selectively: once, few, many, or a class where the clone is expanded.

>TRBD2|-|18|TRBJ2-1|TRBV20-1
TGCAGTGCTAGAGATCTTCGGACTAGCGGGAGGGGAAGCAATGAGCAGTTCTTC
CSARDLRTSGRGSNEQFF
>-|-|16|TRBJ2-5|TRBV27
TGTGCCAGCAGTTTATACGGGACACTTCACCCGGAGACCCAGTACTTC
CASSLYGTLHPETQYF
>-|-|15|TRBJ2-1|TRBV28
TGTGCCAGCAGTCCACCCAGGGGGGGCCGGAATGAGCAGTTCTTC
CASSPPRGGRNEQFF
>TRBD2|few|14|TRBJ2-3|TRBV20-1
TGCAGTGCTATTGCGGGAGGGCCGAGTGATACGCAGTATTTT
CSAIAGGPSDTQYF
>TRBD2|few|15|TRBJ2-2|TRBV2
TGTGCCAGCAAGGCGAGCGGGAGGGGCACCGGGGAGCTGTTTTTT
CASKASGRGTGELFF
>-|-|14|TRBJ2-5|TRBV2
TGTGCCAGCAGTGAAGGGGGGCCTGGGGAGACCCAGTACTTC
CASSEGGPGETQYF
>TRBD1|-|14|TRBJ2-7|TRBV5-6
TGTGCCAGCAGCTTTGGGACAGCGACAAGCGAGCAGTACTTC
CASSFGTATSEQYF
>-|few|12|TRBJ2-4|TRBV20-1
TGCAGTGCTAGGGGGAGGTGGAACATTCAGTACTTC
CSARGRWNIQYF
>-|-|12|TRBJ1-2|TRBV29-1
TGCAGCGTTGCCAGGGTCGACTATGGCTACACCTTC
CSVARVDYGYTF
>-|-|13|TRBJ2-4|TRBV20-1
TGCAGTGCTGGAAGTACGACCAAAAACATTCAGTACTTC
CSAGSTTKNIQYF
>-|few|13|TRBJ2-2|TRBV12-3/TRBV12-4
TGTGCCAGCAGTTTGGGGATTCCCGGGGAGCTGTTTTTT
CASSLGIPGELFF
>TRBD2|once|14|TRBJ2-7|TRBV7-9
TGTGCCAGCAGCACCACGGGACTAGCCTACGAGCAGTACTTC
CASSTTGLAYEQYF
>-|-|13|TRBJ2-5|TRBV20-1
TGCAGTGCTAGACTCGCGGGGCCTTCCCAGCAGTACTTC
CSARLAGPSQQYF
>TRBD2|few|16|TRBJ2-7|TRBV6-2/TRBV6-3
TGTGCCAGCAGTTACTCGTTTAGCGGGAACTCCTACGAGCAGTACTTC
CASSYSFSGNSYEQYF
>-|-|14|TRBJ2-4|TRBV29-1
TGCAGCGTTGCCAGCTCGGGGGCCAAAAACATTCAGTACTTC
CSVASSGAKNIQYF
>-|many|13|TRBJ2-5|TRBV29-1
TGCAGCGTAGGAAGGCGGTCCCAAGAGACCCAGTACTTC
CSVGRRSQETQYF
>TRBD2|few|17|TRBJ2-3|TRBV9
TGTGCCAGCAGCGTAAGGGGACTTCGGGAGGTCACAGATACGCAGTATTTT
CASSVRGLREVTDTQYF
>TRBD2|-|16|TRBJ2-3|TRBV5-6
TGTGCCAGCAGCCAAACTAGCGGGGCCCTCCCAGATACGCAGTATTTT
CASSQTSGALPDTQYF
>-|few|14|TRBJ2-7|TRBV6-5
TGTGCCAGCAGTTACTCGAGGGCTACCTACGAGCAGTACTTC
CASSYSRATYEQYF
>-|few|13|TRBJ2-1|TRBV7-2
TGTGCCAGTAGTATATACGGGGCCGATGAGCAGTTCTTC
CASSIYGADEQFF
>-|few|14|TRBJ1-4|TRBV20-1
TGCAGTGCCAGAGAAGGGGCACTTAATGAAAAACTGTTTTTT
CSAREGALNEKLFF
>-|-|13|TRBJ2-1|TRBV9
TGTGCCAGCAGCGTAGCTAGGCACAATGAGCAGTTCTTC
CASSVARHNEQFF
>-|many|13|TRBJ2-7|TRBV6-2/TRBV6-3
TGTGCCAGCAGTTTTGACCCCTCCTACGAGCAGTACTTC
CASSFDPSYEQYF
>-|few|14|TRBJ2-1|TRBV29-1
TGCAGCGTTGGTGGGGACGGGACCTACAATGAGCAGTTCTTC
CSVGGDGTYNEQFF
>TRBD2|-|16|TRBJ2-5|TRBV2
TGTGCCAGCAGTGCCGGACTAGCGGACGTCCAAGAGACCCAGTACTTC
CASSAGLADVQETQYF
>-|-|14|TRBJ1-1|TRBV2
TGTGCCAGCAGTCGGGAGGGTAAGAACACTGAAGCTTTCTTT
CASSREGKNTEAFF
>-|-|15|TRBJ2-7|TRBV9
TGTGCCAGCAGCGTAGCGGCCCGGGATACCTACGAGCAGTACTTC
CASSVAARDTYEQYF
>TRBD2|few|16|TRBJ2-7|TRBV6-6
TGTGCCAGCAGTTCCAGGGAACTAGCGTTTATCCACGAGCAGTACTTC
CASSSRELAFIHEQYF
>-|few|17|TRBJ1-2|TRBV29-1
TGCAGCGTGACACACCGCTCGGACGGGGCCAACTGGTATGGCTACACCTTC
CSVTHRSDGANWYGYTF
>-|few|16|TRBJ2-2|TRBV7-3
TGTGCCAGCAGCTTAACAGGGGCGTCGAACACCGGGGAGCTGTTTTTT
CASSLTGASNTGELFF
>-|-|14|TRBJ2-7|TRBV7-9
TGTGCCAGCAGCCCCTGGGACGCCGCCTACGAGCAGTACTTC
CASSPWDAAYEQYF
>-|-|14|TRBJ2-5|TRBV7-2
TGTGCCAGCAGCATCGGGACATGGCAAGAGACCCAGTACTTC
CASSIGTWQETQYF
>TRBD1|-|12|TRBJ2-7|TRBV12-3/TRBV12-4
TGTGCCAGCACCACGACAGGGTACGAGCAGTACTTC
CASTTTGYEQYF
>TRBD1|few|12|TRBJ1-5|TRBV10-1
TGCGCCACAGACAGGGTTGATCAGCCCCAGCATTTT
CATDRVDQPQHF
>TRBD2|-|14|TRBJ2-2|TRBV9
TGTGCCAGCAGGCCGCTAGCGGGACCCGGGGAGCTGTTTTTT
CASRPLAGPGELFF
>TRBD2|-|16|TRBJ2-5|TRBV3-1
TGTGCCAGCAGCAACGCTAGCGGGAGGGCCCTCGAGACCCAGTACTTC
CASSNASGRALETQYF
>TRBD1|many|15|TRBJ2-7|TRBV6-2/TRBV6-3
TGTGCCAGCAGTCTGGACAGGGGAGGCGCCTACGAGCAGTACTTC
CASSLDRGGAYEQYF
>TRBD1|once|13|TRBJ1-6|TRBV29-1
TGCAGCGTGTTGACAGGGAGGAATTCACCCCTCCACTTT
CSVLTGRNSPLHF
>-|-|15|TRBJ2-2|TRBV9
TGTGCCAGCAGCATCGGACCGCCGGGCACCGGGGAGCTGTTTTTT
CASSIGPPGTGELFF
>-|few|14|TRBJ2-5|TRBV4-2
TGTGCCAGCAGCCAAGAAAGGGGTGGAGAGACCCAGTACTTC
CASSQERGGETQYF
>-|few|12|TRBJ2-2|TRBV20-1
TGCAGTGCTAGAGATTTGGCCGGGGAGCTGCTTTTT
CSARDLAGELLF
>-|-|16|TRBJ2-6|TRBV14
TGTGCCAGCAGCCAACCTTACAGCTCTGGGGCCAACGTCCTGACTTTC
CASSQPYSSGANVLTF
>TRBD1|few|14|TRBJ2-3|TRBV7-9
TGTGCCAGCAGCTCGACAGGGGCGGCAGATACGCAGTATTTT
CASSSTGAADTQYF
>-|-|14|TRBJ1-5|TRBV7-8
TGTGCCAGCAGCTTAGCGACCAGCAATCAGCCCCAGCATTTT
CASSLATSNQPQHF
>TRBD1|-|15|TRBJ2-5|TRBV5-1
TGCGCCAGCAGCACCGGGACAGGGCGAGAAGAGGCCCAGTACTTC
CASSTGTGREEAQYF
>TRBD1|-|17|TRBJ1-4|TRBV20-1
TGCAGTGCTAGATCGGTAACAGGGGGCCCTTGGAGTGAAAAACTGTTTTTT
CSARSVTGGPWSEKLFF
>-|few|15|TRBJ1-4|TRBV28
TGTGCCAGCAGTCCGAAGCGGAGGGGGGGAGAAAAACTGTTTTTT
CASSPKRRGGEKLFF
>-|few|14|TRBJ2-2|TRBV28
TGTGCCAGCACCCAGGGTCGGAACACCGGGGAGCTGTTTTTT
CASTQGRNTGELFF
>-|-|13|TRBJ2-1|TRBV7-2
TGTGCCAGCAGCTTAGACCTTTCAGGCGAGCAGTTCTTC
CASSLDLSGEQFF
>-|-|12|TRBJ2-7|TRBV20-1
TGCAGTGCTAACGACAACCCCTACGAGCAGTACTTC
CSANDNPYEQYF